Given below is one T cell receptor beta chain in context. Its specificity is not known. The source of the sample is a study of T-cell memory formation after mild COVID-19. Study-wide context: The TCR clusters were mostly specific to one donor.

This CDR3 is 14 amino acids long. Trimming cost V 6 bases and J 3 bases, with 11 bases left between them. Looked up from germline, CDR1 is MNHEY and CDR2 is SVGAGI. TCRdb itself ran the 5' RACE reads through MiXCR, one entry per CDR3 protein. This table holds 450,000 to 650,000 distinct CDR3 sequences, about 20% found once. Study-level points and caveats: Clones that contracted from day 15 to 85 were balanced CD4/CD8, while later expanders leaned CD4+. Contracting CD4+ clones were located mainly in CM and EM, and CD8+ clones in EMRA.

Specimen: PBMCs or a T cell subset sorted from them (not recorded which). The TCR originated in an adult woman who had mild COVID-19 (a few samples of this study predate the infection). Cell type and time point are not known. The genes are TRBV6-5 and TRBJ1-4; D not certain. The CDR3 loop reads CASRLGMANEKLFF. In DNA, the CDR3 is TGTGCCAGCAGGCTCGGGATGGCTAATGAAAAACTGTTTTTT.